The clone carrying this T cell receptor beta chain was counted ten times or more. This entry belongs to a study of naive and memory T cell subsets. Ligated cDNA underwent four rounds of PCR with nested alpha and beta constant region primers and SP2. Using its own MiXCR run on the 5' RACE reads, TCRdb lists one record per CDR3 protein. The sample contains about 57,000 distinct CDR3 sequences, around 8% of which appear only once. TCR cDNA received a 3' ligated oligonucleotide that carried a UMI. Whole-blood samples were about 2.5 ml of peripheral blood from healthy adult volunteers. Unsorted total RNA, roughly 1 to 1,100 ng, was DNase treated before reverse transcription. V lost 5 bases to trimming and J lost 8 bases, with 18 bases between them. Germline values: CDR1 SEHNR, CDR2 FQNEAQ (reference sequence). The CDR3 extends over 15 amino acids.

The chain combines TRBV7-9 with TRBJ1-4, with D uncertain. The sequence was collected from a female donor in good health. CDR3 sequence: CASSHQDRLGEKLFF. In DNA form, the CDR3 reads TGTGCCAGCAGCCACCAGGACCGACTTGGAGAAAAACTGTTTTTT.